The clone carrying this T cell receptor (beta chain) was detected once. No antigen is known for it. This entry belongs to a study of graft-versus-host responses after intestinal transplantation. Study context: All recipients were given anti-thymocyte globulin induction, and tacrolimus and steroids were then administered for about three years.

Study-wide results and limits: Recipient marrow harbored GvH clones, some of which surfaced first in ileum or blood.

Assay: immunoSEQ multiplex PCR; the TCRdb copy retains only in-frame clones and omits some. Of 140,000 or so clones in the sample, about 90% were seen once. CDR3 size: 13 residues. Deletions cut 7 bases from V and 0 bases from J, with 9 bases between. Germline V gene sequence: CDR1 SGHAT, CDR2 FQNNGV. The clonotype was recovered from a human donor who received an intestinal transplant. Sequencing used unstimulated CD4+ T cells sorted from spleen or lymph node cells, obtained before intestinal transplant. The chain has TRBV11-2 and TRBJ1-2, with D possibly being TRBD1 (5 bases). DNA for the CDR3: TGTGCCAGCAAGGGACTTACTAACTATGGCTACACCTTC. Translated, it gives CASKGLTNYGYTF.